The present TCR beta chain was sequenced within a study of OX40 agonist ivuxolimab in advanced cancers. A note on this clone: Antigen: not known.

V dropped 5 bases and J dropped 3; count of bases not matched to a gene: 4. Germline V CDR1 and CDR2: SGHVS, FQNEAQ. The length of the CDR3 is 15 residues. The protocol was immunoSEQ multiplex PCR, while the TCRdb copy is restricted to in-frame clones and leaves out a portion. The sample lists roughly 75,000 clones, about 86% occurring once. Overall study results and limits: Both CD4+ and CD8+ T cell populations in blood had undergone clonal expansion by week 6 at 0.1 to 3.0 mg/kg.

Sequencing was performed on CD4+ or CD8+ T cells sorted from blood, taken in a trial of the OX40 agonist ivuxolimab. This chain uses TRBV7-8 with TRBJ2-3; 11 bases map to TRBD2. The receptor was isolated from an adult with an advanced solid tumor such as melanoma, head and neck, liver or kidney cancer. The chain's CDR3 is CASSVSGGGTDTQYF. The DNA for the CDR3 is TGTGCCAGCAGCGTTAGCGGGGGGGGAACAGATACGCAGTATTTT.